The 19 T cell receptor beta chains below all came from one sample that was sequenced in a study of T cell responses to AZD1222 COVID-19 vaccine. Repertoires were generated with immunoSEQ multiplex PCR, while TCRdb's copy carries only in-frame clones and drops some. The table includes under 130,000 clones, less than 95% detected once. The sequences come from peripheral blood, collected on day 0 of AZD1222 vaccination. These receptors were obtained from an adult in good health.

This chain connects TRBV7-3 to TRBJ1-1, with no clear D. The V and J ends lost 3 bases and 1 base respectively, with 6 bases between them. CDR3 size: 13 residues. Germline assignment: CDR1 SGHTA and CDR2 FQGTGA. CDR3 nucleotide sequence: TGTGCCAGCAGCTTCGGGAGGAACACTGAAGCTTTCTTT. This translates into CASSFGRNTEAFF.

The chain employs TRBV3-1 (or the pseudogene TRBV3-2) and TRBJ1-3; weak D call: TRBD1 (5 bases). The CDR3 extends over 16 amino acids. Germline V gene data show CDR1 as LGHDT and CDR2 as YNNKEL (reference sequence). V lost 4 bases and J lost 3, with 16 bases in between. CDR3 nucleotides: TGTGCCAGCAGCCGGGGCTGGGGAGCACTTGGAAACACCATATATTTT. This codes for CASSRGWGALGNTIYF.

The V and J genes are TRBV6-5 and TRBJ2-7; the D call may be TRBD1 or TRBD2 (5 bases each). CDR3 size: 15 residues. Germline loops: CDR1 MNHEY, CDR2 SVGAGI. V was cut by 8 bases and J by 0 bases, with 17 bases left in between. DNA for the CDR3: TGTGCCAGCGTGGTTGACAGCGGTAACTCCTACGAGCAGTACTTC. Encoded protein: CASVVDSGNSYEQYF.

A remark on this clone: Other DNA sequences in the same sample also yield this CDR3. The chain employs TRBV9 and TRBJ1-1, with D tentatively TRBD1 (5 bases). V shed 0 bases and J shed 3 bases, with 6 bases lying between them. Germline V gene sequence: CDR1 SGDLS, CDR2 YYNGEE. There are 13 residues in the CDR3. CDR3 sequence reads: CASSVGGDTEAFF. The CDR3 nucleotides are TGTGCCAGCAGCGTAGGAGGGGACACTGAAGCTTTCTTT. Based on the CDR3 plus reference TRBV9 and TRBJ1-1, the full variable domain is DSGVTQTPKHLITATGQRVTLRCSPRSGDLSVYWYQQSLDQGLQFLIQYYNGEERAKGNILERFSAQQFPDLHSELNLSSLELGDSALYFCASSVGGDTEAFFGQGTRLTVV.

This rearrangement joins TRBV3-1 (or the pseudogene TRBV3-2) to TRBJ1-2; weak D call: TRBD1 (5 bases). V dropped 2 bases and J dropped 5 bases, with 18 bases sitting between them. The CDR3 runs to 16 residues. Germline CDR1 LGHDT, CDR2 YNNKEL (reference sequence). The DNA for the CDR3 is TGTGCCAGCAGCCAATTAGGGGCCGGAGCATTTTATGGCTACACCTTC. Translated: CASSQLGAGAFYGYTF.

CDR3 coding DNA: TGTGCCAGCAGCCAAGCCCTGGGGGACAGAGATGGCTACACCTTC. Protein product: CASSQALGDRDGYTF. The genes are TRBV4-2 and TRBJ1-2; the match to TRBD1 covers 7 bases. V lost 1 base to trimming and J lost 6 bases; unmatched junction nucleotides: 8. CDR3 size: 15 residues. Per germline, CDR1 LGHNA and CDR2 YNFKEQ.

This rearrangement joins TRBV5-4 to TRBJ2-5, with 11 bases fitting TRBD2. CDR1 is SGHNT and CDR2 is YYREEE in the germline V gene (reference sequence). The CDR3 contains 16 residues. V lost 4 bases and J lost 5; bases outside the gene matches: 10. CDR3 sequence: CASSPVRSGGEETQYF. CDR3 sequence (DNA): TGTGCCAGCAGCCCAGTTCGTAGCGGGGGGGAGGAGACCCAGTACTTC.

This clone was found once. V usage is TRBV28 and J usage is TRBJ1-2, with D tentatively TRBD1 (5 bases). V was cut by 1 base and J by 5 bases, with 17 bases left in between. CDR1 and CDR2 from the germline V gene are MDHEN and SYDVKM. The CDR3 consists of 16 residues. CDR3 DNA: TGTGCCAGCAGTTTATATAGGGGCGAGGCCTTTTATGGCTACACCTTC. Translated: CASSLYRGEAFYGYTF.

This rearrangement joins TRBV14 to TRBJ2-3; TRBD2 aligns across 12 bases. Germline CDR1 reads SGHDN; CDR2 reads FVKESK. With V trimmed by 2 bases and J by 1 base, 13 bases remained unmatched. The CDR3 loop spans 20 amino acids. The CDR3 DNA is TGTGCCAGCAGCCAAAGGACGTTCGTGACTAGCGGGGGAGGCACAGATACGCAGTATTTT. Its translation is CASSQRTFVTSGGGTDTQYF.

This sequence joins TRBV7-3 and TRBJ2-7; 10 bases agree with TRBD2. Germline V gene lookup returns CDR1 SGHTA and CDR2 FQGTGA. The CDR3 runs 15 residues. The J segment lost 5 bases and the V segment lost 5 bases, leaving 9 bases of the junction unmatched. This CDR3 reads CASSPSPAGGDEQYF. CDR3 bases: TGTGCCAGCAGCCCCTCCCCAGCGGGGGGGGACGAGCAGTACTTC.

The CDR3 sequence: CASGIGTTEETQYF. For the CDR3, the DNA is TGTGCTAGTGGTATCGGGACAACCGAAGAGACCCAGTACTTC. This sequence joins TRBV12-5 and TRBJ2-5, with D tentatively TRBD1 (6 bases). V lost 5 bases to trimming and J lost 3 bases, with 13 bases between them. This CDR3 has 14 residues. Germline CDR1 is LGHNT and CDR2 is FRNRAP.

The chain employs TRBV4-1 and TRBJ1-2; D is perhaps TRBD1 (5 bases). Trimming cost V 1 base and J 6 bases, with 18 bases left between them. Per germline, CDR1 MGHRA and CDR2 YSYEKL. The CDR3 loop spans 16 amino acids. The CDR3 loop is CASSQVGRGRSDGYTF. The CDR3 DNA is TGCGCCAGCAGCCAAGTAGGGAGGGGCAGGTCGGATGGCTACACCTTC.

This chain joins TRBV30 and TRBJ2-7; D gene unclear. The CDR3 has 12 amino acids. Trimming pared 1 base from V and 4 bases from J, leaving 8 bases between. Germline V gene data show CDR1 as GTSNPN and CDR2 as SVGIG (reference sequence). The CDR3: CAWSAGSYEQYF. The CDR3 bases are TGTGCCTGGAGTGCCGGGTCGTACGAGCAGTACTTC.

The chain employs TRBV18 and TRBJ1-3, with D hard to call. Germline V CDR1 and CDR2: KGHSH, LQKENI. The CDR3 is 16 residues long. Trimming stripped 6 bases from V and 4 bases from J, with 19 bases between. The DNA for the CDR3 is TGTGCCAGCTCGCAAGGCAGGACCGAAACAGGAAACACCATATATTTT. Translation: CASSQGRTETGNTIYF.

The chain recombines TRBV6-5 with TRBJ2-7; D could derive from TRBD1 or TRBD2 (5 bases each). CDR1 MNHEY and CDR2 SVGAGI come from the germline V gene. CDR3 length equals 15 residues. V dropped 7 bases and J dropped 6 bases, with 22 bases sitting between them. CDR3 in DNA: TGTGCCAGCATTGCCCCCGCTGAGGGACCCCCCGAGCAGTACTTC. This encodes CASIAPAEGPPEQYF.

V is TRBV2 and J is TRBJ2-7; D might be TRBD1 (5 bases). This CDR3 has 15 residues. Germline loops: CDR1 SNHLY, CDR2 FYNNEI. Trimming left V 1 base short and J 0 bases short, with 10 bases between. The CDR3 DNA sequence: TGTGCCAGCAGTGAAGTTAGGGGCCTCTCCTACGAGCAGTACTTC. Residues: CASSEVRGLSYEQYF. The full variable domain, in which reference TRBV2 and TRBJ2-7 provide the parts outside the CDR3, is EPEVTQTPSHQVTQMGQEVILRCVPISNHLYFYWYRQILGQKVEFLVSFYNNEISEKSEIFDDQFSVERPDGSNFTLKIRSTKLEDSAMYFCASSEVRGLSYEQYFGPGTRLTVT.

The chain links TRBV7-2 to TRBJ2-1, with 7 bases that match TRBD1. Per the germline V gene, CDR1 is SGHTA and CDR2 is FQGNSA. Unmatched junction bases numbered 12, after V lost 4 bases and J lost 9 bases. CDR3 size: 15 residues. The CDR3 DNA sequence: TGTGCCAGCAGCTCCCGACAGGGTGGTAGGGGTGAGCAGTTCTTC. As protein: CASSSRQGGRGEQFF.

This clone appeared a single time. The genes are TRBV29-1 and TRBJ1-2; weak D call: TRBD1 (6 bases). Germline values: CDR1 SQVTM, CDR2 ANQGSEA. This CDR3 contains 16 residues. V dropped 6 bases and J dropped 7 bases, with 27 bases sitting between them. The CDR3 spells CSVALAGARGAVGYTF. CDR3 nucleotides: TGCAGCGTCGCCTTGGCAGGGGCCCGGGGGGCGGTTGGCTACACCTTC.

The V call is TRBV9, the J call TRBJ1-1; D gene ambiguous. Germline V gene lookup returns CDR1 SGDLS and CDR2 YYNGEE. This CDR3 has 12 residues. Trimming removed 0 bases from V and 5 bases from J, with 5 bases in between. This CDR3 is CASSVAGTEAFF. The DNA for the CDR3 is TGTGCCAGCAGCGTAGCCGGGACTGAAGCTTTCTTT. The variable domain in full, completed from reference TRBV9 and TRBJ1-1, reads DSGVTQTPKHLITATGQRVTLRCSPRSGDLSVYWYQQSLDQGLQFLIQYYNGEERAKGNILERFSAQQFPDLHSELNLSSLELGDSALYFCASSVAGTEAFFGQGTRLTVV.